This T cell receptor (beta chain) derives from a study of OX40 agonist ivuxolimab in advanced cancers. For the study at large: Ivuxolimab, which is an agonistic anti-OX40 (CD134) antibody, was administered to the patients. Three dose-escalation patients had partial responses: one with hepatocellular carcinoma and two with cutaneous melanoma. Overall study results and limits: More expanded clones were seen, on average, in CD8+ T cells than in CD4+.

Libraries were prepared by immunoSEQ multiplex PCR; TCRdb keeps only in-frame clonotypes and omits some of them. The table records nearly 50,000 clones, about 87% of them present only once. From germline, CDR1 is LNHNV and CDR2 YYDKDF (reference sequence). The V and J ends lost 3 bases and 5 bases, in that order; junction bases with no gene match: 9. The CDR3 covers 17 residues. Collection of blood occurred at baseline, at cycle 4 day 1, and at cycle 7 day 1. Details on this clone: The antigen is unknown.

The chain couples TRBV15 to TRBJ1-4; 10 bases fit TRBD1. Sequenced here: CD4+ or CD8+ T cells sorted from blood, sampled in a trial of the OX40 agonist ivuxolimab. This clonotype originated in an adult with an advanced solid tumor such as melanoma, head and neck, liver or kidney cancer. The CDR3 DNA is TGTGCCACCAGCAGGGGACGGTCGGGACAGGGGAATGAAAAACTGTTTTTT. Encoded protein: CATSRGRSGQGNEKLFF.